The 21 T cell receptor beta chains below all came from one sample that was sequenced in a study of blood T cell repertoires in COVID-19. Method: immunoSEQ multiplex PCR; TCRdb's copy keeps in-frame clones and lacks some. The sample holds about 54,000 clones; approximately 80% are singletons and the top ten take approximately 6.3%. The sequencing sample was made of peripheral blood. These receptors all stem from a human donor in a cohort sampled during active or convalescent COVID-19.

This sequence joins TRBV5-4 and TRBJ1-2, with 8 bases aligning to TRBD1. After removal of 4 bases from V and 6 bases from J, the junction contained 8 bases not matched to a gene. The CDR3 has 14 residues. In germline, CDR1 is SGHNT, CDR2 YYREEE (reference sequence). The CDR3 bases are TGTGCCAGCAGCGCCGACAGGGGATTCGATGGCTACACCTTC. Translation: CASSADRGFDGYTF.

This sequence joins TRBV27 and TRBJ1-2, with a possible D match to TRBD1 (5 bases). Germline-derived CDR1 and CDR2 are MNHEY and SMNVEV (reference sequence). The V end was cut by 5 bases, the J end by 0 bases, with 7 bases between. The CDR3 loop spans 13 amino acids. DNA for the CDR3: TGTGCCAGCAGTCAGGGTCCTAACTATGGCTACACCTTC. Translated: CASSQGPNYGYTF.

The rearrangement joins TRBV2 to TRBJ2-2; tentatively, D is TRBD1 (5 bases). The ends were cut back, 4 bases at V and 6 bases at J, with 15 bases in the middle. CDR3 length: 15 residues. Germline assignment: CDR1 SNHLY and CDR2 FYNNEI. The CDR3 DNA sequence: TGTGCCAGCAGTGGGGGCCAGAAAAGGGCCGGGGAGCTGTTTTTT. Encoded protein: CASSGGQKRAGELFF.

The CDR3: CSVGDRGANTEAFF. For the CDR3, the DNA is TGCAGCGTTGGGGACAGGGGAGCCAACACTGAAGCTTTCTTT. The V call is TRBV29-1, the J call TRBJ1-1; 10 nucleotides agree with TRBD1. V trimming: 4 bases; J trimming: 2 bases; junction bases outside the gene matches: 4. This CDR3 contains 14 residues. Germline CDR1 and CDR2: SQVTM and ANQGSEA.

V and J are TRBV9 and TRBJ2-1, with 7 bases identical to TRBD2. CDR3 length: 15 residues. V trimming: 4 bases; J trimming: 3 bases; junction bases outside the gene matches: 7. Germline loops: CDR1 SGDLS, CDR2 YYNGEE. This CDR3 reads CASSPGGVGYNEQFF. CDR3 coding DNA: TGTGCCAGCAGCCCTGGGGGGGTTGGCTACAATGAGCAGTTCTTC.

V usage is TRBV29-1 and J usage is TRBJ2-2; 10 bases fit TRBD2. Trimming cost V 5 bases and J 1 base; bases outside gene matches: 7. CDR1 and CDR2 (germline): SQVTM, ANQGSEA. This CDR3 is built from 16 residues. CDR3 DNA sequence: TGCAGCGTTAGGCTAGCGGGGGCCTTGAACACCGGGGAGCTGTTTTTT. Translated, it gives CSVRLAGALNTGELFF.

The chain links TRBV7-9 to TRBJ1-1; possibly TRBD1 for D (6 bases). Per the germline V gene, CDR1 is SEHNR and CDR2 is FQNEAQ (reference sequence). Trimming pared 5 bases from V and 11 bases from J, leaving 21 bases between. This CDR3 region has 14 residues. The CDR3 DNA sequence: TGTGCCAGCAGCCTCCAGACAGGCCGAGGTACGGCTTTCTTT. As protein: CASSLQTGRGTAFF.

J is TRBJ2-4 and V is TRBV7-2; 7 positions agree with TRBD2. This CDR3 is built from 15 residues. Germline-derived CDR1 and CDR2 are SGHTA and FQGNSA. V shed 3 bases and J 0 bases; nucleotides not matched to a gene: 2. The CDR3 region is CASSFLAVAKNIQYF. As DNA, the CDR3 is TGTGCCAGCAGCTTTCTAGCGGTAGCCAAAAACATTCAGTACTTC.

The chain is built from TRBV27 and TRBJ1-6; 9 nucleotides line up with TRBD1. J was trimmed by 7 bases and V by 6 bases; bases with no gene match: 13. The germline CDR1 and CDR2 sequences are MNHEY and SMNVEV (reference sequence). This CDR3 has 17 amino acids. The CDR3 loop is CASRPHRGLGENSPLHF. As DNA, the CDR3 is TGTGCCAGCAGACCCCACAGGGGGCTTGGGGAAAATTCACCCCTCCACTTT.

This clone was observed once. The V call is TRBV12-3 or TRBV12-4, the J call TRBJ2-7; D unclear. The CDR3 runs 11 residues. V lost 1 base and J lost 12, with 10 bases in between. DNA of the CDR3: TGTGCCAGCAGTTTAGGTGGAGTGCCGTACTTC. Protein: CASSLGGVPYF.

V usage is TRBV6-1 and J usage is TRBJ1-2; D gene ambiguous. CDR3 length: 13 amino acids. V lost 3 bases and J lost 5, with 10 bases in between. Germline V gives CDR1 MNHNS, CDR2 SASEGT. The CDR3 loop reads CASSEFTEYGYTF. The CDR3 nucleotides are TGTGCCAGCAGTGAGTTTACTGAATATGGCTACACCTTC.

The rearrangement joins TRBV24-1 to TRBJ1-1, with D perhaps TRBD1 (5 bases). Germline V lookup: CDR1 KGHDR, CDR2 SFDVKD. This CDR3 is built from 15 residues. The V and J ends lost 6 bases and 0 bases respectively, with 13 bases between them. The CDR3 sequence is CATSSGDGVNTEAFF. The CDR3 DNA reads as TGTGCCACCAGTTCGGGGGACGGGGTGAACACTGAAGCTTTCTTT.

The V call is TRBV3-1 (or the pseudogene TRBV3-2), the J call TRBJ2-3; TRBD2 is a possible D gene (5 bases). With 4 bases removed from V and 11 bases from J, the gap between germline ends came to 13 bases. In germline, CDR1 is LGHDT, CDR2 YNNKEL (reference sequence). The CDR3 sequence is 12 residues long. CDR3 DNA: TGTGCCAGCAGCCCCGAGGGCGTAAAGCAGTATTTT. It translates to CASSPEGVKQYF.

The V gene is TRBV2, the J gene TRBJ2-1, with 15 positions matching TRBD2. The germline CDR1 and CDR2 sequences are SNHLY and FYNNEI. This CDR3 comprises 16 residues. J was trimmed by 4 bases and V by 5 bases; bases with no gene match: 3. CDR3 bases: TGTGCCAGCAGTCCCGGACTAGCGGGGGGGTACAATGAGCAGTTCTTC. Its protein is CASSPGLAGGYNEQFF.

The CDR3 reads CASSPSPGTGVSGEKLFF. In nucleotides, the CDR3 is TGTGCCAGCAGCCCATCCCCCGGGACAGGGGTTAGCGGTGAAAAACTGTTTTTT. The chain recombines TRBV11-2 with TRBJ1-4; 10 bases agree with TRBD1. This CDR3 is 18 amino acids long. Unmatched junction bases numbered 16, after V lost 5 bases and J lost 7 bases. Germline V gene lookup returns CDR1 SGHAT and CDR2 FQNNGV.

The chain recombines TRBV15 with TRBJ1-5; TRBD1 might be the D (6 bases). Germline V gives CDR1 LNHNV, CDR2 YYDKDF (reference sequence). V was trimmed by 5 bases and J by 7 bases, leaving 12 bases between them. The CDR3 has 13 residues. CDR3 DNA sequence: TGTGCCACCAGCTTCAGGGGTGGACAGCCCCAGCATTTT. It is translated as CATSFRGGQPQHF.

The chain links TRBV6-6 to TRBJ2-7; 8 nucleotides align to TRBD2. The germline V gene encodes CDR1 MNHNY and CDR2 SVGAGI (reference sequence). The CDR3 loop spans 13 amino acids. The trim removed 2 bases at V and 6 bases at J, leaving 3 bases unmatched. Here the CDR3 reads CASSYGLAGEQYF. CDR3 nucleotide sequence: TGTGCCAGCAGTTACGGGCTAGCGGGCGAGCAGTACTTC.

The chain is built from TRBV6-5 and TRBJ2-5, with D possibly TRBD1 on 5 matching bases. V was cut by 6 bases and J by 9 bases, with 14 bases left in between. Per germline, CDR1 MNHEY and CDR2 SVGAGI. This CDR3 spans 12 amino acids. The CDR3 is CASRPQGAAQYF. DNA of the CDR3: TGTGCCAGCAGGCCGCAGGGTGCGGCCCAGTACTTC.

The CDR3 coding sequence is TGTGCCAGCAGGTCAGGTTGGACCGGGGAGCTGTTTTTT. It codes for CASRSGWTGELFF. The V gene is TRBV7-3, the J gene TRBJ2-2; D call uncertain. The CDR3 extends over 13 amino acids. Trimming shortened V by 6 bases and J by 5 bases, and 10 bases separated the two germline ends. Germline values: CDR1 SGHTA, CDR2 FQGTGA. Full variable domain (rest looked up from reference TRBV7-3 and TRBJ2-2): GAGVSQTPSNKVTEKGKYVELRCDPISGHTALYWYRQSLGQGPEFLIYFQGTGAADDSGLPNDRFFAVRPEGSVSTLKIQRTERGDSAVYLCASRSGWTGELFFGEGSRLTVL.

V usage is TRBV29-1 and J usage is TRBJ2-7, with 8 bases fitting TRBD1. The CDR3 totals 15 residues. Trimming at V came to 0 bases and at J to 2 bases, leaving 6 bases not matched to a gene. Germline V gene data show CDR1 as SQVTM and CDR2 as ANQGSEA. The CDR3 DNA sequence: TGCAGCGTTGAAGATCTAGGGACAGGTCCCTACGAGCAGTACTTC. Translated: CSVEDLGTGPYEQYF.

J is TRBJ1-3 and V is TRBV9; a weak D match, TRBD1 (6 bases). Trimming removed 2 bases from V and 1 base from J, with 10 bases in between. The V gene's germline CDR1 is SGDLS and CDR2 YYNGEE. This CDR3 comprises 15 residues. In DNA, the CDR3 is TGTGCCAGCAGCGTTCTCGGACAGTCTGGAAACACCATATATTTT. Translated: CASSVLGQSGNTIYF.